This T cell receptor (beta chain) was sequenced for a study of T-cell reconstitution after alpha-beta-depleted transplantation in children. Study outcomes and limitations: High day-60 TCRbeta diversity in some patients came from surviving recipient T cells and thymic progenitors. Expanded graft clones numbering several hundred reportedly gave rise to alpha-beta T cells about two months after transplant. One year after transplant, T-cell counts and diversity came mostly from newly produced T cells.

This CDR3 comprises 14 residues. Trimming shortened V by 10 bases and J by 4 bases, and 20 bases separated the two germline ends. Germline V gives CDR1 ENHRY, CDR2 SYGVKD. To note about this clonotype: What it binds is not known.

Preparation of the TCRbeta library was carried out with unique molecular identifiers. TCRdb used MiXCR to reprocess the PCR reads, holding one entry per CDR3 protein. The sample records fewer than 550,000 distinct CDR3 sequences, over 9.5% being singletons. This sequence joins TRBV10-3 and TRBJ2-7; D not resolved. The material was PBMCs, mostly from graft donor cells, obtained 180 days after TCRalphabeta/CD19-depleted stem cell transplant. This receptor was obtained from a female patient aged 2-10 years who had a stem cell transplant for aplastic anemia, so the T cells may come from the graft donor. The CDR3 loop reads CATTPDSRPYEQYV. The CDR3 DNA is TGTGCCACTACGCCCGATTCCCGCCCATACGAGCAGTACGTC.